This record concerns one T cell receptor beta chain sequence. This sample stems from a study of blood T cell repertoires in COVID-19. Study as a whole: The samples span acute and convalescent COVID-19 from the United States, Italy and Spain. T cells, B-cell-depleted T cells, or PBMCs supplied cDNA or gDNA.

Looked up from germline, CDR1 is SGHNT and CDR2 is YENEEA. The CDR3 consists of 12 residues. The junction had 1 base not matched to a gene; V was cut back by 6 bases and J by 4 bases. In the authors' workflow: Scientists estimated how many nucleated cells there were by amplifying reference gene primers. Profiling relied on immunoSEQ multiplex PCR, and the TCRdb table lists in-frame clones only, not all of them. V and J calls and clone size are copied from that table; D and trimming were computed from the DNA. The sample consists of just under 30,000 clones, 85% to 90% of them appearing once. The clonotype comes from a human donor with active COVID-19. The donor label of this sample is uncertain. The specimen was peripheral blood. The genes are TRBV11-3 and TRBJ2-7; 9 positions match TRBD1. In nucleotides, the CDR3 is TGTGCCAGCAGACAGGGGGCGTACGAGCAGTACTTC. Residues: CASRQGAYEQYF.